The rows below give T cell receptor beta chains drawn from one sample of a study of T cells expressing NK-cell markers. TCRdb re-called the 5' RACE reads and gives one entry per CDR3 protein, without DNA. The sample totals about 380,000 distinct CDR3 sequences. The sequenced sample consisted of blood T cells: a sorted CD56 or NKG2C T cell subset, CD4+ or CD8+ T cells, or bulk PBMC T cells (not recorded which). The receptors were gathered from a man aged 18 to 70 in good health. CDR3s include the opening cysteine and the closing phenylalanine or tryptophan.

V	J	CDR3
TRBV7-9	TRBJ2-3	CASSVPAGSTDTQYF
TRBV30	TRBJ1-3	CAWRESGNTIYF
TRBV12-3/TRBV12-4	TRBJ1-3	CASSPDRLSGNTIYF
TRBV9	TRBJ1-4	CASSVRMGEKLFF
TRBV12-3/TRBV12-4	TRBJ1-1	CASSLMLGGERTEAFF
TRBV19	TRBJ2-7	CASQIAGTGVYEQYF
TRBV9	TRBJ2-3	CASSPRLAGSSDTQYF
TRBV29-1	TRBJ2-2	CSGRDPESELFF
TRBV20-1	TRBJ1-4	CSASETNEKLFF
TRBV20-1	TRBJ2-5	CSARGGPQETQYF
TRBV7-9	TRBJ1-6	CASSLEGGFVSPLHF
TRBV6-5	TRBJ1-2	CASSLETVGGYTF
TRBV3-1	TRBJ2-1	CASSQRSDTGEQFF